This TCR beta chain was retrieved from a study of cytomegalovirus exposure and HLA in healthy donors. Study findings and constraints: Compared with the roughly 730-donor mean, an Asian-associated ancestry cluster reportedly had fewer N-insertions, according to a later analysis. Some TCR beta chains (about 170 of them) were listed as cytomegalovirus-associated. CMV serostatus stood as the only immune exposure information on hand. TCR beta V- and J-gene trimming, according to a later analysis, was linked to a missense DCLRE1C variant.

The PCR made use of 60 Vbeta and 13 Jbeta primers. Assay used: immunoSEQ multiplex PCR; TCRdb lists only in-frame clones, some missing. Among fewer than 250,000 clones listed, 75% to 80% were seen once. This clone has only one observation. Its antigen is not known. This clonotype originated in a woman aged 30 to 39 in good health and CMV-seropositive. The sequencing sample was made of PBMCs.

Written as DNA, the CDR3 is TGTGCCAGCAGCTTAGCGCGGCTAGCGGGGGATCGGGAGACCCAGTACTTC. It specifies CASSLARLAGDRETQYF. This chain uses TRBV7-8 with TRBJ2-5, with 10 bases aligning to TRBD2. The CDR3 totals 17 residues. Per the germline V gene, CDR1 is SGHVS and CDR2 is FQNEAQ. V was pared by 0 bases and J by 5 bases, with 9 bases of the junction left unmatched.